Presented here are 16 T cell receptor beta chains from one specimen sequenced in a study of T cell responses to AZD1222 COVID-19 vaccine. The method was immunoSEQ multiplex PCR; TCRdb's version includes in-frame clones alone and lacks a portion of them. Of 110,000 or so clones listed, about nine tenths are singletons. Material: peripheral blood, obtained on day 0 of AZD1222 vaccination. Every receptor here comes from an adult in good health.

The J gene is TRBJ2-1, the V gene TRBV6-5; D gene uncertain. Germline CDR1 reads MNHEY; CDR2 reads SVGAGI. The CDR3 is made up of 16 amino acids. V lost 0 bases and J 0 bases, leaving 9 bases between the germline ends. The CDR3 sequence is CASSYSSGNSYNEQFF. The CDR3, as DNA: TGTGCCAGCAGTTACTCTAGTGGGAACTCCTACAATGAGCAGTTCTTC.

CDR3 protein: CSASTGNTIYF. CDR3 coding DNA: TGCAGTGCTAGCACGGGAAACACCATATATTTT. This chain uses TRBV20-1 with TRBJ1-3; D uncertain. Germline V gene data show CDR1 as DFQATT and CDR2 as SNEGSKA (reference sequence). V lost 3 bases to trimming and J lost 4 bases, with 4 bases between them. This CDR3 has 11 amino acids.

The chain employs TRBV19 and TRBJ1-5; 8 bases are a match to TRBD1. Per the germline V gene, CDR1 is LNHDA and CDR2 is SQIVND (reference sequence). The CDR3 sequence is 15 residues long. Unmatched junction bases numbered 3, after V lost 4 bases and J lost 1 base. The CDR3 reads CASSTDRGSNQPQHF. The CDR3, as DNA: TGTGCCAGTAGTACTGACAGGGGAAGCAATCAGCCCCAGCATTTT.

This chain joins TRBV7-6 and TRBJ2-7; D unresolved. The V end was cut by 5 bases, the J end by 2 bases, with 16 bases between. The germline V gene encodes CDR1 SGHVS and CDR2 FNYEAQ. The CDR3 loop spans 15 amino acids. Here the CDR3 reads CASSTSTVTTYEQYF. CDR3 DNA sequence: TGTGCCAGCAGCACCTCAACAGTAACCACCTACGAGCAGTACTTC.

The table lists this clone with a few counts. This rearrangement joins TRBV6-5 to TRBJ1-2, with a weak D call TRBD1 (6 bases). The CDR3 runs 14 residues. Deletions cut 6 bases from V and 4 bases from J, with 15 bases between. Per germline, CDR1 MNHEY and CDR2 SVGAGI. The CDR3: CASRPGVGGYGYTF. CDR3 sequence (DNA): TGTGCCAGCAGGCCAGGGGTAGGAGGCTATGGCTACACCTTC.

The V call is TRBV11-3, the J call TRBJ2-2; 7 bases agree with TRBD1. Germline loops: CDR1 SGHNT, CDR2 YENEEA. J lost 4 bases, V lost 5 bases, and 13 bases had no gene match. The CDR3 consists of 17 residues. Here the CDR3 reads CASSPGQANTFTGELFF. The CDR3 DNA is TGTGCCAGCAGCCCAGGACAGGCAAATACATTCACCGGGGAGCTGTTTTTT.

The chain couples TRBV25-1 to TRBJ1-1; unclear D gene. Between the trimmed V and J ends, which lost 4 bases and 8 bases, there was a span of 14 bases. CDR3 length: 13 residues. CDR1 is MGHDK, CDR2 SYGVNS, per germline. This chain's CDR3 is CASSGPGSFEAFF. CDR3 coding DNA: TGTGCCAGCAGTGGGCCCGGATCCTTCGAAGCTTTCTTT.

This rearrangement joins TRBV25-1 to TRBJ2-3; D perhaps matches TRBD2 (6 bases). The CDR3 is 15 residues long. Trimming pared 1 base from V and 1 base from J, leaving 9 bases between. Germline lookup yields CDR1 MGHDK and CDR2 SYGVNS. CDR3 region: CASSEFGGGTDTQYF. DNA for the CDR3: TGTGCCAGCAGTGAATTCGGCGGGGGCACAGATACGCAGTATTTT.

The chain links TRBV6-6 to TRBJ1-5; the D is unclear. Per the germline V gene, CDR1 is MNHNY and CDR2 is SVGAGI (reference sequence). The CDR3 consists of 16 residues. V lost 2 bases, J lost 0 bases, and 11 bases lay in between. CDR3 sequence (DNA): TGTGCCAGCAGTTACCTCCGTCCGGATAGCAATCAGCCCCAGCATTTT. The encoded protein is CASSYLRPDSNQPQHF.

V and J are TRBV3-1 (or the pseudogene TRBV3-2) and TRBJ2-7, with D maybe TRBD1 (6 bases). Germline CDR1 and CDR2: LGHDT and YNNKEL (reference sequence). Deletions cut 4 bases from V and 5 bases from J, with 12 bases between. There are 13 residues in the CDR3. CDR3 protein: CASSRRGSDEQYF. In DNA form, the CDR3 reads TGTGCCAGCAGCCGCAGGGGTAGCGACGAGCAGTACTTC.

The chain carries TRBV30 and TRBJ1-5, with D maybe TRBD1 (5 bases). Trimming pared 1 base from V and 7 bases from J, leaving 14 bases between. There are 14 residues in the CDR3. Germline CDR1 is GTSNPN and CDR2 is SVGIG (reference sequence). The CDR3 spells CAWSGEGLGQPQHF. The CDR3 DNA sequence: TGTGCCTGGAGTGGTGAGGGGTTAGGACAGCCCCAGCATTTT.

The V call is TRBV19, the J call TRBJ2-5, with TRBD2 as a possible D gene (6 bases). CDR3 length equals 13 residues. Germline V CDR1 and CDR2: LNHDA, SQIVND (reference sequence). The V end was cut by 5 bases, the J end by 4 bases, with 11 bases between. CDR3 coding DNA: TGTGCCAGTAGTCCCGGGCGGGGAGAGACCCAGTACTTC. Encoded protein: CASSPGRGETQYF.

The V call is TRBV19, the J call TRBJ2-5; D gene unclear. Trimming shortened V by 3 bases and J by 9 bases, and 11 bases separated the two germline ends. This CDR3 spans 12 amino acids. CDR1 LNHDA and CDR2 SQIVND come from the germline V gene (reference sequence). The CDR3 region has the DNA TGTGCCAGTAGTATGGGCTCCCAGGCCCAGTACTTC. It yields the protein CASSMGSQAQYF.

J is TRBJ2-7 and V is TRBV27; 9 bases map to TRBD1. The CDR3 runs to 11 residues. Germline-derived CDR1 and CDR2 are MNHEY and SMNVEV (reference sequence). Germline trimming cut 8 bases from V and 6 bases from J; bases unmatched to any gene: 2. CDR3 protein: CASGTGREQYF. The CDR3 nucleotides are TGTGCCAGCGGGACAGGGCGCGAGCAGTACTTC.

V gene TRBV30 combines with J gene TRBJ1-3; unclear D gene. This CDR3 comprises 11 residues. V was trimmed by 0 bases and J by 8 bases, leaving 5 bases between them. The germline V gene encodes CDR1 GTSNPN and CDR2 SVGIG (reference sequence). The CDR3 coding sequence is TGTGCCTGGAGTGTAGGCGACACCATATATTTT. Translated, it gives CAWSVGDTIYF. The full variable domain, with the rest looked up from reference TRBV30 and TRBJ1-3, is SQTIHQWPATLVQPVGSPLSLECTVEGTSNPNLYWYRQAAGRGLQLLFYSVGIGQISSEVPQNLSASRPQDRQFILSSKKLLLSDSGFYLCAWSVGDTIYFGEGSWLTVV.

This clone has a single count. The chain uses TRBV7-2 and TRBJ1-5, with 7 bases aligning to TRBD1. Germline-derived CDR1 and CDR2 are SGHTA and FQGNSA. The CDR3 is made up of 16 amino acids. Germline trimming cut 3 bases from V and 0 bases from J; bases unmatched to any gene: 5. The CDR3 is CASSFPPGGSNQPQHF. CDR3 nucleotide sequence: TGTGCCAGCAGCTTTCCTCCAGGGGGTAGCAATCAGCCCCAGCATTTT.